A single sample is the source of the 28 T cell receptor beta chains below, sequenced in a study of cytomegalovirus exposure and HLA in healthy donors. The PCR had 60 Vbeta and 13 Jbeta primers. Only in-frame clones appear in the TCRdb table, and some are missing; sequencing was by immunoSEQ multiplex PCR. The sample lists 150,000 to 200,000 clones; 80% were seen once. Source material: PBMCs. These receptor sequences come from a middle-aged woman in good health and CMV-seronegative.

The chain couples TRBV7-7 to TRBJ2-7; 8 bases are shared with TRBD1. This CDR3 region has 13 residues. V gave up 5 bases and J gave up 5 bases; unmatched junction bases: 5. CDR1 SSHAT and CDR2 FNYEAQ come from the germline V gene (reference sequence). In DNA form, the CDR3 reads TGTGCCAGCAGCGATGACAGGGGTAACGAGCAGTACTTC. Its translation is CASSDDRGNEQYF.

This rearrangement joins TRBV18 to TRBJ1-2; a possible D gene is TRBD1 (5 bases). CDR1 is KGHSH and CDR2 is LQKENI in the germline V gene. Trimming removed 3 bases at V and 5 bases at J, with 16 bases between. This CDR3 is built from 15 residues. The CDR3 sequence is CASSPTGDPPYGYTF. Written as DNA, the CDR3 is TGTGCCAGCTCACCTACGGGGGACCCGCCTTATGGCTACACCTTC.

V is TRBV7-9 and J is TRBJ2-3; the match to TRBD2 covers 11 bases. The CDR3 covers 16 residues. Trimming cost V 4 bases and J 2 bases; bases outside gene matches: 5. Per germline, CDR1 SEHNR and CDR2 FQNEAQ (reference sequence). Written as DNA, the CDR3 is TGTGCCAGCAGCTCAACTAGCGGGAGACCCACAGATACGCAGTATTTT. Amino acid sequence: CASSSTSGRPTDTQYF. Full variable domain (remainder filled in from reference TRBV7-9 and TRBJ2-3): DTGVSQNPRHKITKRGQNVTFRCDPISEHNRLYWYRQTLGQGPEFLTYFQNEAQLEKSRLLSDRFSAERPKGSFSTLEIQRTEQGDSAMYLCASSSTSGRPTDTQYFGPGTRLTVL.

The V and J genes are TRBV11-3 and TRBJ2-7; 7 bases line up with TRBD1. The J segment lost 4 bases and the V segment lost 0 bases, leaving 3 bases of the junction unmatched. The CDR3 loop spans 14 amino acids. CDR1 is SGHNT, CDR2 YENEEA, per germline. CDR3 loop: CASSLDPGGYEQYF. The CDR3 region has the DNA TGTGCCAGCAGCTTAGACCCAGGGGGATACGAGCAGTACTTC.

The chain recombines TRBV30 with TRBJ2-1; D gene ambiguous. Germline-derived CDR1 and CDR2 are GTSNPN and SVGIG (reference sequence). With 5 bases removed from V and 10 bases from J, the gap between germline ends came to 12 bases. This CDR3 region has 11 residues. CDR3 loop: CAWQTAEEQFF. In nucleotides, the CDR3 is TGTGCCTGGCAAACCGCGGAGGAGCAGTTCTTC.

The V call is TRBV29-1, the J call TRBJ1-1; D remains ambiguous. CDR1 and CDR2 (germline): SQVTM, ANQGSEA. V was trimmed by 1 base and J by 2 bases, leaving 5 bases between them. The CDR3 runs 12 residues. CDR3 residues: CSVEVTNTEAFF. CDR3 DNA: TGCAGCGTTGAAGTCACTAACACTGAAGCTTTCTTT. Drawing the rest from reference TRBV29-1 and TRBJ1-1, the complete variable domain is SAVISQKPSRDICQRGTSLTIQCQVDSQVTMMFWYRQQPGQSLTLIATANQGSEATYESGFVIDKFPISRPNLTFSTLTVSNMSPEDSSIYLCSVEVTNTEAFFGQGTRLTVV.

This chain uses TRBV9 with TRBJ1-2, with 7 bases matching TRBD1. The CDR3 spans 15 residues. Germline V gene data show CDR1 as SGDLS and CDR2 as YYNGEE. J gave up 6 bases and V 3 bases, and 11 bases lay outside the gene matches. The CDR3 DNA follows: TGTGCCAGCAGCGAGGGGTCTGACAGGGACCATGGCTACACCTTC. This translates into CASSEGSDRDHGYTF.

The chain combines TRBV6-1 with TRBJ1-3; the D gene is possibly TRBD1 (5 bases). Germline V gene data show CDR1 as MNHNS and CDR2 as SASEGT. The CDR3 covers 16 residues. The V and J ends lost 2 bases and 3 bases respectively, with 14 bases between them. CDR3: CASSETLAGLGNTIYF. The CDR3 DNA reads TGTGCCAGCAGTGAAACTTTGGCAGGGCTTGGAAACACCATATATTTT.

This clone appeared many times. The V gene is TRBV6-6, the J gene TRBJ1-4; D unresolved. The CDR3 length is 14 residues. Trimming shortened V by 2 bases and J by 6 bases, and 10 bases separated the two germline ends. Germline CDR1 reads MNHNY; CDR2 reads SVGAGI (reference sequence). The CDR3 protein is CASSYRVRDEKLFF. DNA for the CDR3: TGTGCCAGCAGTTACAGGGTGAGGGATGAAAAACTGTTTTTT.

V is TRBV9 and J is TRBJ2-3, with TRBD2 identical over 12 bases. Germline assignment: CDR1 SGDLS and CDR2 YYNGEE. The CDR3 covers 16 residues. V shed 4 bases and J 5 bases; nucleotides not matched to a gene: 8. CDR3 in amino acids: CASSPRLAGARDTQYF. Written as DNA, the CDR3 is TGTGCCAGCAGCCCCAGACTAGCGGGAGCGAGAGATACGCAGTATTTT.

The rearrangement links TRBV4-3 to TRBJ1-2; tentative D call: TRBD1 (5 bases). The CDR3 has 18 amino acids. Germline-derived CDR1 and CDR2 are LGHNA and YSLEER. V gave up 0 bases and J gave up 3 bases, with 20 bases separating them. DNA of the CDR3: TGCGCCAGCAGCCAAGAGCCCTACGGTGTAGGGGACTACTATGGCTACACCTTC. Protein product: CASSQEPYGVGDYYGYTF.

The chain recombines TRBV7-9 with TRBJ1-1; tentative D call: TRBD1 (5 bases). The CDR3 sequence is 15 residues long. The germline V gene encodes CDR1 SEHNR and CDR2 FQNEAQ (reference sequence). V was clipped by 5 bases and J by 3 bases, with 16 bases between them. For the CDR3, the DNA is TGTGCCAGCAGCGCCGGGGACGGGGGTTACACTGAAGCTTTCTTT. This sequence encodes CASSAGDGGYTEAFF.

V is TRBV19 and J is TRBJ1-2; D is possibly TRBD1 (6 bases). The V end was cut by 7 bases, the J end by 2 bases, with 20 bases between. This CDR3 comprises 16 residues. Germline CDR1 is LNHDA and CDR2 is SQIVND (reference sequence). The CDR3 DNA reads as TGTGCCAGTACCCCAACAGGGATCTGGGACAACTATGGCTACACCTTC. Translation gives CASTPTGIWDNYGYTF.

This clone was recorded only once. This chain links TRBV30 with TRBJ2-5; 13 positions match TRBD2. Trimming cost V 8 bases and J 2 bases; bases outside gene matches: 8. The CDR3 extends over 15 amino acids. Germline V gene sequence: CDR1 GTSNPN, CDR2 SVGIG (reference sequence). The CDR3: CALGTSGIKQETQYF. The CDR3 coding sequence is TGTGCCCTCGGGACTAGCGGGATAAAACAAGAGACCCAGTACTTC.

This sequence joins TRBV4-2 and TRBJ1-1, with 11 bases identical to TRBD1. The CDR3 contains 16 residues. J gave up 4 bases and V 3 bases, and 7 bases lay outside the gene matches. CDR1 is LGHNA, CDR2 YNFKEQ, per germline. The DNA of the CDR3 is TGTGCCAGCAGCCAGGGACAGGGGGGGGGTAGCACTGAAGCTTTCTTT. This encodes CASSQGQGGGSTEAFF.

The chain links TRBV2 to TRBJ1-1; 7 positions agree with TRBD1. The CDR3 is made up of 15 amino acids. Looked up from germline, CDR1 is SNHLY and CDR2 is FYNNEI. V gave up 6 bases and J gave up 4 bases; unmatched junction bases: 11. Written as DNA, the CDR3 is TGTGCCAGCAGCCCGTTACCCCAGGGGGGCACTGAAGCTTTCTTT. It translates to CASSPLPQGGTEAFF.

This clone came up a few times. V and J are TRBV9 and TRBJ1-2, with 7 bases that match TRBD1. The CDR3 has 17 amino acids. The germline V gene encodes CDR1 SGDLS and CDR2 YYNGEE. V lost 0 bases and J lost 6; bases outside the gene matches: 14. CDR3 sequence reads: CASSVARRQGIRNGYTF. The CDR3, as DNA: TGTGCCAGCAGCGTAGCTCGTCGACAGGGAATTAGGAATGGCTACACCTTC.

This chain's CDR3 is CASSLMGDRNQPQHF. Written as DNA, the CDR3 is TGCGCCAGCAGCTTGATGGGGGACAGAAATCAGCCCCAGCATTTT. The chain carries TRBV5-1 and TRBJ1-5; 7 bases match TRBD1. CDR1 SGHRS and CDR2 YFSETQ come from the germline V gene. The CDR3 is 15 residues long. Trimming at V came to 1 base and at J to 4 bases, leaving 5 bases not matched to a gene.

The gene calls are TRBV27 and TRBJ2-1; 11 bases agree with TRBD1. CDR1 is MNHEY, CDR2 SMNVEV, per germline (reference sequence). Trimming cost V 5 bases and J 7 bases; bases outside gene matches: 13. CDR3 length: 17 amino acids. Here the CDR3 DNA reads TGTGCCAGCAGTCCTTATATCCGGGACAGGGGGAAGAATGAGCAGTTCTTC. Amino acid sequence: CASSPYIRDRGKNEQFF.

V and J are TRBV9 and TRBJ2-2; D perhaps matches TRBD2 (5 bases). Between the trimmed V and J ends, which lost 9 bases and 3 bases, there was a span of 15 bases. This CDR3 has 14 amino acids. The germline gives CDR1 SGDLS, CDR2 YYNGEE. The CDR3 sequence: CATGEGTDTGELFF. CDR3 DNA: TGTGCCACCGGGGAAGGTACGGACACCGGGGAGCTGTTTTTT.

The chain carries TRBV6-4 and TRBJ2-3; 14 nucleotides align to TRBD2. The germline gives CDR1 MRHNA, CDR2 SNTAGT. This CDR3 is 20 amino acids long. The V segment lost 3 bases and the J segment 3 bases; nucleotides outside the gene matches: 14. The DNA of the CDR3 is TGTGCCAGCAGTGAATTTGGGACTAGCGGGAGTGTAAGTCGGACAGATACGCAGTATTTT. Translating gives CASSEFGTSGSVSRTDTQYF.

J is TRBJ2-1 and V is TRBV30; 9 bases map to TRBD2. CDR1 GTSNPN and CDR2 SVGIG come from the germline V gene (reference sequence). The CDR3 loop spans 14 amino acids. V dropped 2 bases and J dropped 5; count of bases not matched to a gene: 4. The CDR3 coding sequence is TGTGCCTGGAGTTTTGGACTAGCGAACAATGAGCAGTTCTTC. Translation: CAWSFGLANNEQFF.

This clone is a singleton in its sample. V usage is TRBV11-3 and J usage is TRBJ2-5; D is undetermined. V lost 4 bases, J lost 0 bases, and 21 bases lay in between. Germline V lookup: CDR1 SGHNT, CDR2 YENEEA. The CDR3 runs 18 residues. CDR3 coding DNA: TGTGCCAGCAGCTCCCCCCCGCGCGTCCTTCCGAACCAAGAGACCCAGTACTTC. Translated: CASSSPPRVLPNQETQYF.

The genes are TRBV12-5 and TRBJ2-6, with a tentative D call TRBD2 (5 bases). Trimming took off 4 bases at V and 4 bases at J, with 23 bases between the two ends. CDR1 is LGHNT, CDR2 FRNRAP, per germline. CDR3 length: 19 amino acids. The CDR3 DNA reads as TGTGCTAGTGGTTACGGTGGTAGAGGAGGAACCACCGGGGCCAACGTCCTGACTTTC. Its protein product is CASGYGGRGGTTGANVLTF. Using reference TRBV12-5 and TRBJ2-6 for the parts outside the CDR3, the full variable domain is DARVTQTPRHKVTEMGQEVTMRCQPILGHNTVFWYRQTMMQGLELLAYFRNRAPLDDSGMPKDRFSAEMPDATLATLKIQPSEPRDSAVYFCASGYGGRGGTTGANVLTFGAGSRLTVL.

V is TRBV30 and J is TRBJ1-2, with a tentative D call TRBD1 (6 bases). Deletions cut 3 bases from V and 5 bases from J, with 13 bases between. The CDR3 spans 13 residues. From germline, CDR1 is GTSNPN and CDR2 SVGIG (reference sequence). The CDR3, as DNA: TGTGCCTGGAGCGGAGGGGGGGCGTATGGCTACACCTTC. Translated, it gives CAWSGGGAYGYTF.

Concerning this clone: Other DNA sequences in this specimen translate into the identical CDR3. This rearrangement joins TRBV5-1 to TRBJ1-5; the match to TRBD1 covers 7 bases. Germline loops: CDR1 SGHRS, CDR2 YFSETQ. The CDR3 sequence is 14 residues long. The J segment lost 4 bases and the V segment lost 5 bases, leaving 6 bases of the junction unmatched. CDR3 amino acids: CASSPGTANQPQHF. CDR3 sequence (DNA): TGCGCCAGCAGTCCCGGGACAGCGAATCAGCCCCAGCATTTT.

The chain combines TRBV19 with TRBJ2-7, with 10 bases that match TRBD1. With 7 bases clipped from V and 3 bases from J, the junction kept 6 bases outside the gene matches. CDR3 length: 14 amino acids. The germline gives CDR1 LNHDA, CDR2 SQIVND (reference sequence). The CDR3 loop reads CASTPGTGDYEQYF. The CDR3 DNA sequence: TGTGCCAGTACTCCGGGGACAGGGGACTACGAGCAGTACTTC.

J is TRBJ2-3 and V is TRBV7-2; perhaps TRBD2 as D (5 bases). The CDR3 length is 14 residues. CDR1 and CDR2 (germline): SGHTA, FQGNSA. Trimming took off 5 bases at V and 4 bases at J, with 13 bases between the two ends. CDR3 DNA: TGTGCCAGCAGCCCTAGCCGAGGAGCAGATACGCAGTATTTT. Its translation: CASSPSRGADTQYF.